Listed below are T cell receptor beta chains from one sample, sequenced in a study of a mutant IDH1 vaccine in newly diagnosed glioma. Using immunoSEQ multiplex PCR, the repertoire was profiled, and TCRdb retains in-frame clones only, with some absent. The data hold about 56,000 clones, with roughly 76% observed a single time. No cognate antigen is known for these TCRs. Sequenced material: PBMCs, taken from a glioma patient whose treatment included an IDH1 peptide vaccine. These receptors came from a man aged 45-65 years with glioma. The conserved cysteine and the conserved F or W are not part of the CDR3 here. A D gene is named only where the DNA matches it firmly.

V gene: TRBV10-3
J gene: TRBJ2-2
D gene: .
CDR3 protein: AISPSAGLTDTGELF

V gene: TRBV20-1
J gene: TRBJ1-1
D gene: .
CDR3 protein: SARDMRAF

V gene: TRBV7-8
J gene: TRBJ2-5
D gene: .
CDR3 protein: ASSSDRDKGSETQY

V gene: TRBV5-8
J gene: TRBJ2-7
D gene: TRBD2
CDR3 protein: ASSLKAGVSYEQY

V gene: TRBV19
J gene: TRBJ1-6
D gene: TRBD1
CDR3 protein: ASTPGQGVSYNSPLH

V gene: TRBV30
J gene: TRBJ2-3
D gene: TRBD2
CDR3 protein: STSGGTDTQY

V gene: TRBV7-9
J gene: TRBJ2-3
D gene: TRBD2
CDR3 protein: ASSLGLAGRTDTQY

V gene: TRBV5-6
J gene: TRBJ2-5
D gene: .
CDR3 protein: ASTGQLYQETQY

V gene: TRBV19
J gene: TRBJ2-7
D gene: .
CDR3 protein: ASSSPRDTRHEQY

V gene: TRBV7-9
J gene: TRBJ1-1
D gene: .
CDR3 protein: ASSLGGVRNTEAF

V gene: TRBV6-6
J gene: TRBJ1-3
D gene: .
CDR3 protein: ASRKGNTIY

V gene: TRBV2
J gene: TRBJ1-5
D gene: .
CDR3 protein: ASSVQRSNQPQH

V gene: TRBV4-1
J gene: TRBJ1-4
D gene: .
CDR3 protein: ASSNRWYAGRSSFNEKLF

V gene: TRBV30
J gene: TRBJ2-7
D gene: .
CDR3 protein: AWGRTTHEQY

V gene: TRBV29-1
J gene: TRBJ2-3
D gene: TRBD1
CDR3 protein: SVGQGATDTQY

V gene: TRBV2
J gene: TRBJ2-7
D gene: .
CDR3 protein: ASTQEATYEQY

V gene: TRBV4-2
J gene: TRBJ2-6
D gene: TRBD1
CDR3 protein: ASSQGTGYSSGANVLT

V gene: TRBV5-6
J gene: TRBJ2-5
D gene: TRBD1
CDR3 protein: ASSFYLGQGRETQY

V gene: TRBV9
J gene: TRBJ2-5
D gene: .
CDR3 protein: ASSGGAETQY

V gene: TRBV4-1
J gene: TRBJ1-2
D gene: .
CDR3 protein: ASSQAATGGGYT

V gene: TRBV5-5
J gene: TRBJ1-4
D gene: .
CDR3 protein: ASSSGPTTNEKLF

V gene: TRBV7-8
J gene: TRBJ1-5
D gene: .
CDR3 protein: ASSLAYGANQPQH

V gene: TRBV19
J gene: TRBJ1-2
D gene: TRBD1
CDR3 protein: ASSNLQGRGANYGYT

V gene: TRBV9
J gene: TRBJ2-7
D gene: .
CDR3 protein: ASSPRDTPYEQY

V gene: TRBV2
J gene: TRBJ1-1
D gene: TRBD1
CDR3 protein: ASRDRGLMTEAF

V gene: TRBV7-9
J gene: TRBJ1-1
D gene: .
CDR3 protein: ASSPSPGLVGTEAF

V gene: TRBV10-3
J gene: TRBJ2-7
D gene: TRBD2
CDR3 protein: AIKGGSGGDNYEQY

V gene: TRBV4-1
J gene: TRBJ2-1
D gene: .
CDR3 protein: ASSPGTVPSYNEQF

V gene: TRBV15
J gene: TRBJ1-5
D gene: .
CDR3 protein: ATSRDTGSWQPQH

V gene: TRBV19
J gene: TRBJ1-1
D gene: TRBD1
CDR3 protein: ASTPGRGLNTEAF

V gene: TRBV2
J gene: TRBJ2-2
D gene: TRBD2
CDR3 protein: ASSMTSGGGVAGELF

V gene: TRBV4-1
J gene: TRBJ2-1
D gene: TRBD2
CDR3 protein: ASSQAWSPGGEQF

V gene: TRBV19
J gene: TRBJ2-1
D gene: .
CDR3 protein: ASSIVGSAAEQF

V gene: TRBV10-1
J gene: TRBJ1-5
D gene: .
CDR3 protein: ASGADRQPQH

V gene: TRBV18
J gene: TRBJ1-2
D gene: .
CDR3 protein: ASSTIQVRAGYT

V gene: TRBV6-1
J gene: TRBJ1-2
D gene: TRBD1
CDR3 protein: ASRADRVGYGYT

V gene: TRBV2
J gene: TRBJ2-2
D gene: .
CDR3 protein: ASSGGKNTGELF

V gene: TRBV4-3
J gene: TRBJ2-7
D gene: TRBD2
CDR3 protein: ASSLAWAAGGNEQY

V gene: TRBV5-6
J gene: TRBJ2-7
D gene: TRBD1
CDR3 protein: ASSSDRNTYEQY

V gene: TRBV5-4
J gene: TRBJ1-1
D gene: .
CDR3 protein: ASSSGKEMTEAF

V gene: TRBV12-5
J gene: TRBJ1-1
D gene: .
CDR3 protein: ASGIYTNTEAF

V gene: TRBV30
J gene: TRBJ1-2
D gene: .
CDR3 protein: AWGYSRAYGYT

V gene: TRBV2
J gene: TRBJ2-2
D gene: .
CDR3 protein: ASSERGTTGELF

V gene: TRBV5-4
J gene: TRBJ2-7
D gene: .
CDR3 protein: ASSLAPGTPGEQY

V gene: TRBV6-6
J gene: TRBJ1-1
D gene: TRBD1
CDR3 protein: ASNPPGQVNTEAF

V gene: TRBV5-6
J gene: TRBJ2-7
D gene: .
CDR3 protein: ASSLGTYEQY

V gene: TRBV5-4
J gene: TRBJ2-7
D gene: .
CDR3 protein: ASSFKQIGEQY

V gene: TRBV9
J gene: TRBJ2-1
D gene: .
CDR3 protein: ASSVAGKANNEQF

V gene: TRBV4-2
J gene: TRBJ2-4
D gene: TRBD2
CDR3 protein: ASSQDRLAGGVIQY

V gene: TRBV18
J gene: TRBJ1-2
D gene: .
CDR3 protein: ASSPAAGYNYGYT

V gene: TRBV30
J gene: TRBJ1-4
D gene: .
CDR3 protein: AWSVQVGEKLF

V gene: TRBV6-1
J gene: TRBJ1-4
D gene: .
CDR3 protein: ATHRTFNEKLF

V gene: TRBV5-1
J gene: TRBJ2-3
D gene: .
CDR3 protein: ASSLDSVLDTQY